This TCR beta chain was identified in a study of early T cells in non-severe SARS-CoV-2 infection. V lost 4 bases and J lost 7, with 8 bases in between. There are 12 residues in the CDR3. Germline values: CDR1 SGHKS, CDR2 YYEKEE (reference sequence). The library protocol tagged individual cDNA molecules with unique molecular identifiers. TCRdb re-called the 5' RACE reads with MiXCR, one entry per CDR3 protein. Among approximately 28,000 distinct CDR3 sequences listed, about 4.6% were seen once. To note about this clonotype: Possible read error: a much larger clone is one base away.

The receptor was isolated from an adult who was a healthcare worker with PCR-confirmed SARS-CoV-2 infection or an uninfected control (not recorded which). The chain has TRBV5-5 and TRBJ2-2; D gene unclear. Sequenced here: whole blood, sampled at baseline. CDR3 loop: CASSPPHGELFF. The CDR3 region has the DNA TGTGCCAGCAGCCCCCCCCACGGGGAGCTGTTTTTT.